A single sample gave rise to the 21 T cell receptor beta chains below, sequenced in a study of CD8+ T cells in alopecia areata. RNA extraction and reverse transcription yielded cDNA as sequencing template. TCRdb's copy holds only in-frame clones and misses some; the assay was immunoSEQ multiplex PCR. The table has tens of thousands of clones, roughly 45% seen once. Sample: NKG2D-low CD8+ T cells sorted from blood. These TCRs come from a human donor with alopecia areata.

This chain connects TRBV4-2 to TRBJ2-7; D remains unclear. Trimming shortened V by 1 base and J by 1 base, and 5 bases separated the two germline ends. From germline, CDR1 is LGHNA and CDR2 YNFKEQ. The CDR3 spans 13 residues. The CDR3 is CASSQGTSYEQYF. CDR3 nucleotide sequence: TGTGCCAGCAGCCAAGGAACTTCCTACGAGCAGTACTTC.

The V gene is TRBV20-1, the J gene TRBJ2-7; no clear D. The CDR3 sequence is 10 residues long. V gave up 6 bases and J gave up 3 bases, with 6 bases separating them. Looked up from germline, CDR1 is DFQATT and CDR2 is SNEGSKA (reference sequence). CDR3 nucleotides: TGCAGTGCCAGACACTACGAGCAGTACTTC. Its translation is CSARHYEQYF.

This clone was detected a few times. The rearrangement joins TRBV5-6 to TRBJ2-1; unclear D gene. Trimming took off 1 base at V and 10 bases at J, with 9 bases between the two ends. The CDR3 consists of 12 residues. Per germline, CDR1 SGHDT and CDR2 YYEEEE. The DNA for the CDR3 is TGTGCCAGCAGCTTGTATCAGCTAGAGCAGTTCTTC. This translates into CASSLYQLEQFF.

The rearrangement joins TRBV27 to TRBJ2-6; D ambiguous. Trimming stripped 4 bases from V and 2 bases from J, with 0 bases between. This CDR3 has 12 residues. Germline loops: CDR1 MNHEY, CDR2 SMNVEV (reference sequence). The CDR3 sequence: CASSSGANVLTF. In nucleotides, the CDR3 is TGTGCCAGCAGTTCTGGGGCCAACGTCCTGACTTTC.

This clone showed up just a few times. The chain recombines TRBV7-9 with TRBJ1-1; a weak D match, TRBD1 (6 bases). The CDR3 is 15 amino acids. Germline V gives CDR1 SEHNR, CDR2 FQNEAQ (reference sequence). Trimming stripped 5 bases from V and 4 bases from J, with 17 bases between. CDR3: CASSGGVRGSTEAFF. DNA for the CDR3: TGTGCCAGCAGCGGAGGAGTCAGGGGTTCCACTGAAGCTTTCTTT.

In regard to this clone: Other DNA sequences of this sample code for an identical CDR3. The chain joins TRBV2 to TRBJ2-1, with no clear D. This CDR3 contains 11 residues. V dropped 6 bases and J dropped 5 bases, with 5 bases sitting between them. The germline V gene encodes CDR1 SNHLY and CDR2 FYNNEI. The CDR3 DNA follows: TGTGCCAGCAGCGACAACAATGAGCAGTTCTTC. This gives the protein CASSDNNEQFF.

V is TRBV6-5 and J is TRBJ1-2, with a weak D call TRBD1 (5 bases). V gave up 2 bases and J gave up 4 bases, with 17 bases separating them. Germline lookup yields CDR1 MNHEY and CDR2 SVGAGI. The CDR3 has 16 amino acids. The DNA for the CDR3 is TGTGCCAGCAGTTACGACTCGGGGGAGTCGGTCTATGGCTACACCTTC. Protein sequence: CASSYDSGESVYGYTF.

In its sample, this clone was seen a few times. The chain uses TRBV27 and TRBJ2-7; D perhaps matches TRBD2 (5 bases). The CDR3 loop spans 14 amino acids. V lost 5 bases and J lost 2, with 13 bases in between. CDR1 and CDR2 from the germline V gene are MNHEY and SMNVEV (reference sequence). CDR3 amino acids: CASSHAGGTYEQYF. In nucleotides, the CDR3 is TGTGCCAGCAGTCACGCTGGAGGCACCTACGAGCAGTACTTC.

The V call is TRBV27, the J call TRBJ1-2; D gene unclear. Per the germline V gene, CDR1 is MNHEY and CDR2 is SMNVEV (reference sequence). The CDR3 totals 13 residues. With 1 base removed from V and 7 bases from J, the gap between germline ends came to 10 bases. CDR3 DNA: TGTGCCAGCAGTTTATACGGCGGCATTGGCTACACCTTC. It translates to CASSLYGGIGYTF.

In nucleotides, the CDR3 is TGTGCCAGCAGCTTAGGGACTAGCGGGAGTAACGAGCAGTACTTC. Translated: CASSLGTSGSNEQYF. This chain connects TRBV7-9 to TRBJ2-7; 13 nucleotides agree with TRBD2. The CDR3 consists of 15 residues. V was clipped by 1 base and J by 5 bases; unmatched bases: 2. Germline loops: CDR1 SEHNR, CDR2 FQNEAQ (reference sequence).

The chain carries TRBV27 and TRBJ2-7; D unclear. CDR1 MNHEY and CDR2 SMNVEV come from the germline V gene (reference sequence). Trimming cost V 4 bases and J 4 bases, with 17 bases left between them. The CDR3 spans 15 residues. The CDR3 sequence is CASSSAEQLLYEQYF. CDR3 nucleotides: TGTGCCAGCAGTTCGGCCGAACAGCTACTGTACGAGCAGTACTTC.

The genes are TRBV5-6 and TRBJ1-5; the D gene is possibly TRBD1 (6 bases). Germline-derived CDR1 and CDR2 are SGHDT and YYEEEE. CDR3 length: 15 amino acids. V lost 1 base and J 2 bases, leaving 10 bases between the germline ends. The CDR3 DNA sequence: TGTGCCAGCAGCTTGACAGGGACGGGCAATCAGCCCCAGCATTTT. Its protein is CASSLTGTGNQPQHF.

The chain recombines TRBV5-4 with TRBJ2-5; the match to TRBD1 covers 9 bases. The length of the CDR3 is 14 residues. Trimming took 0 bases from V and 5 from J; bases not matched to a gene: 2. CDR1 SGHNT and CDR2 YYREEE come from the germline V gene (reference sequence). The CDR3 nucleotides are TGTGCCAGCAGCTTGGACAGGGGGCGGGAGACCCAGTACTTC. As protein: CASSLDRGRETQYF.

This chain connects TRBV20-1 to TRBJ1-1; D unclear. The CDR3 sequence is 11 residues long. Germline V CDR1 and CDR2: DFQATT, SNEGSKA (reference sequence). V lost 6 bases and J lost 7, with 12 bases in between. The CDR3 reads CSAPRGIEAFF. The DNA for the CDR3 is TGCAGTGCCCCTCGGGGAATTGAAGCTTTCTTT.

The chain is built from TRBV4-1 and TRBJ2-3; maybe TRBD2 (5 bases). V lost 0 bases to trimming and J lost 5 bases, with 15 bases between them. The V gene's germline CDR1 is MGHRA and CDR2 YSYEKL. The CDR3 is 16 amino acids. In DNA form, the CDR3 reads TGCGCCAGCAGCCAAGAAGGTGGGCGGGTTGGAGATACGCAGTATTTT. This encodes CASSQEGGRVGDTQYF.

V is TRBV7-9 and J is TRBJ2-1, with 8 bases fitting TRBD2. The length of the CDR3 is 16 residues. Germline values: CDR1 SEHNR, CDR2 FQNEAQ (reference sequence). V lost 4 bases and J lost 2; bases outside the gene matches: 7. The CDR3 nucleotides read TGTGCCAGCAGCTCGTTAGCGGGAACTGCCTACAATGAGCAGTTCTTC. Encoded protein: CASSSLAGTAYNEQFF.

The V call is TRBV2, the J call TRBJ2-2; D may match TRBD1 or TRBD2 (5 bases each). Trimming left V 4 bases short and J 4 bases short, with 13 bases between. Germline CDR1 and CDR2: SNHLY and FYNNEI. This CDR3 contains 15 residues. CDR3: CASSAGIGATGELFF. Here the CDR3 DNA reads TGTGCCAGCAGTGCCGGGATAGGGGCCACCGGGGAGCTGTTTTTT.

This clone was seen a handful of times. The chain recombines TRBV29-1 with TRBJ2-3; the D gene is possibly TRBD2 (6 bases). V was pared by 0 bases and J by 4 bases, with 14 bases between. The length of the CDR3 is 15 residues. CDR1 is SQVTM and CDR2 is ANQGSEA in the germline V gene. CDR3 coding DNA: TGCAGCGTTGAAGAGGTTTTCTCGGGGGCAGATACGCAGTATTTT. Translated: CSVEEVFSGADTQYF.

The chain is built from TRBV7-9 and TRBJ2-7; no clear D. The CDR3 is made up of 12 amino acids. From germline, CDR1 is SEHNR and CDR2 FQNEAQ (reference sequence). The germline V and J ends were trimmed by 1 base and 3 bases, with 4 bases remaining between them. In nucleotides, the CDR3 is TGTGCCAGCAGCTTAGAGTACTACGAGCAGTACTTC. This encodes CASSLEYYEQYF.

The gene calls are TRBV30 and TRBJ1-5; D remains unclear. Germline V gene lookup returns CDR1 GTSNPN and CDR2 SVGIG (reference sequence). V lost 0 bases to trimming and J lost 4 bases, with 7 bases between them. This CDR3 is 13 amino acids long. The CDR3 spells CAWSVQNNQPQHF. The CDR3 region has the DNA TGTGCCTGGAGTGTACAGAATAATCAGCCCCAGCATTTT.

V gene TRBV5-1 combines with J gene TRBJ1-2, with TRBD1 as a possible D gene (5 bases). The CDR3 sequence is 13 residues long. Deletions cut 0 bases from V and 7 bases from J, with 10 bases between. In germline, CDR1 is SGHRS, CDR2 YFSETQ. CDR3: CASSLGRGRGYTF. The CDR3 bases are TGCGCCAGCAGCTTGGGGAGGGGTCGTGGCTACACCTTC.